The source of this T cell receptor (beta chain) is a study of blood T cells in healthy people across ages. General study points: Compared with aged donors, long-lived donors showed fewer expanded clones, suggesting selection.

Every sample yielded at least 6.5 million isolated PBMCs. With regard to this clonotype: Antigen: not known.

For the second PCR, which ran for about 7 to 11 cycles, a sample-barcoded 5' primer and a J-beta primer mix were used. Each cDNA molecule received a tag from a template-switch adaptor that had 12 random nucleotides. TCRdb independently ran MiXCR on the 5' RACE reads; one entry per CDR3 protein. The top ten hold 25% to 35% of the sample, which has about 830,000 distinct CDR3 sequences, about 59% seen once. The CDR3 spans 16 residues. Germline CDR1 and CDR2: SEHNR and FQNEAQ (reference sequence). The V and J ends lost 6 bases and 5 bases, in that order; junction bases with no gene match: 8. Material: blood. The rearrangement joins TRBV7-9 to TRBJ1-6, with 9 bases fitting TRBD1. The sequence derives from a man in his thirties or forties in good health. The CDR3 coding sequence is TGTGCCAGCAGACCGGACAGGGGCGGCGATAATTCACCCCTCCACTTT. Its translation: CASRPDRGGDNSPLHF.